Detailed here is one T cell receptor (beta chain). Per the original data handling: Nucleated cell counts were estimated from reference gene primer amplification. The method was immunoSEQ multiplex PCR; TCRdb's version includes in-frame clones alone and lacks a portion of them. That table supplies the V and J calls and clone size; D and trimming were determined from the DNA. Of approximately 150,000 clones in the sample, around 85% were seen once. This record belongs to a study of blood T cell repertoires in COVID-19. The wider study: In each case, the material was cDNA or gDNA derived from T cells, B-cell-depleted T cells, or PBMCs.

Participants, about 18 to 95 years old, spanned around 25 US areas. Participants' reported clinical history set cohort assignment. Germline CDR1 is LNHDA and CDR2 is SQIVND (reference sequence). The length of the CDR3 is 14 residues. V was shortened by 3 bases and J by 4 bases, with 12 bases between the two germline ends. Sequencing used PBMCs or T cells enriched from blood (not recorded which). The chain links TRBV19 to TRBJ1-1, with D possibly TRBD1 on 6 matching bases. The TCR comes from a middle-aged woman who had recovered from COVID-19. In DNA, the CDR3 is TGTGCCAGTAGTATGGGGGCGCAAACCACTGAAGCTTTCTTT. Encoded protein: CASSMGAQTTEAFF.